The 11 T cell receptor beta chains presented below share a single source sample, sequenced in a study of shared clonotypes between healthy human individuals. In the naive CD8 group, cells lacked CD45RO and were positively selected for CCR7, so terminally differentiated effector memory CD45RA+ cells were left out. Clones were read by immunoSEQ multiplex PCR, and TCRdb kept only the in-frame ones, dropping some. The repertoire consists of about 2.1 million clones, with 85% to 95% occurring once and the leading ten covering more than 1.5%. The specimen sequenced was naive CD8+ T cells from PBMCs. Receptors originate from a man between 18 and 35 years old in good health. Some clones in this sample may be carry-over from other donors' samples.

For the CDR3, the DNA is TGTGCCAGCAGCGAACAGGCTAACCCTCCCTACGAGCAGTACTTC. It translates to CASSEQANPPYEQYF. J is TRBJ2-7 and V is TRBV11-3; D possibly corresponds to TRBD1 (5 bases). The CDR3 is made up of 15 amino acids. Germline CDR1 reads SGHNT; CDR2 reads YENEEA. V lost 5 bases and J 2 bases, leaving 16 bases between the germline ends.

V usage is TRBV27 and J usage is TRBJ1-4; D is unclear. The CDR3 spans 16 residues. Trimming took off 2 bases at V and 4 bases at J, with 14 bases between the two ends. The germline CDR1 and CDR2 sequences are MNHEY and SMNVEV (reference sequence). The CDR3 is CASSLHPRLGNEKLFF. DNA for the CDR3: TGTGCCAGCAGTTTACACCCGAGGCTGGGTAATGAAAAACTGTTTTTT.

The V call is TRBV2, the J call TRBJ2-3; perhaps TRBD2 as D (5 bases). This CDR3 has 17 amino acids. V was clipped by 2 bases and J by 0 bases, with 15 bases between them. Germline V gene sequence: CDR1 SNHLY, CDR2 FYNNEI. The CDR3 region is CASSELGGYSSTDTQYF. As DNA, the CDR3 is TGTGCCAGCAGTGAACTCGGCGGGTACTCTAGCACAGATACGCAGTATTTT.

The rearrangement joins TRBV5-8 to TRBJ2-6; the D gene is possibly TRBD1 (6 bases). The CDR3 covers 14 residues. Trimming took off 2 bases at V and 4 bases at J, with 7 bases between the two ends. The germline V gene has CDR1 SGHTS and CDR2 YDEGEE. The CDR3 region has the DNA TGTGCCAGCAGCTTCGGGACAGGGGCCAACGTCCTGACTTTC. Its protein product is CASSFGTGANVLTF. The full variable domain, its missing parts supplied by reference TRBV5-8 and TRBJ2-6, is EAGVTQSPTHLIKTRGQQATLRCSPISGHTSVYWYQQALGLGLQFLLWYDEGEERNRGNFPPRFSGRQFPNYSSELNVNALELEDSALYLCASSFGTGANVLTFGAGSRLTVL.

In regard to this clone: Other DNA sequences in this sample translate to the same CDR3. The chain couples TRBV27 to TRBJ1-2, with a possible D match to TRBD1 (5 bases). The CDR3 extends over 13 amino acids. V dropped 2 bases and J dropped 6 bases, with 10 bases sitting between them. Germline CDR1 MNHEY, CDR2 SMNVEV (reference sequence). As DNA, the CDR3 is TGTGCCAGCAGTTTAGGACGGGGGGATGGCTACACCTTC. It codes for CASSLGRGDGYTF.

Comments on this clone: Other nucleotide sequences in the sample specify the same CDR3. CDR3 sequence reads: CASSLGLEQFF. In nucleotides, the CDR3 is TGCGCCAGCAGCTTGGGGTTAGAGCAGTTCTTC. The J gene is TRBJ2-1, the V gene TRBV5-1; D is uncertain. V was cut by 0 bases and J by 10 bases, with 5 bases left in between. There are 11 residues in the CDR3. CDR1 is SGHRS, CDR2 YFSETQ, per germline.

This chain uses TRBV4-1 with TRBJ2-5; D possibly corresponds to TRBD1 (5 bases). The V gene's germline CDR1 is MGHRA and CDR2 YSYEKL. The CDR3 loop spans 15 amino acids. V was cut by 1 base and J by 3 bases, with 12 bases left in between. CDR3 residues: CASSQVGPREETQYF. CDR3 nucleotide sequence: TGCGCCAGCAGCCAAGTGGGGCCGAGAGAAGAGACCCAGTACTTC.

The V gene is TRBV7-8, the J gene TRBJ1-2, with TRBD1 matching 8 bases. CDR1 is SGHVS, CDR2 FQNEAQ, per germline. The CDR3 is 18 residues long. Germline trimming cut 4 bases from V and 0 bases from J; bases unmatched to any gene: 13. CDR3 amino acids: CASSSTPGQVKANYGYTF. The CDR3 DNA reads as TGTGCCAGCAGCTCAACGCCGGGACAGGTTAAAGCTAACTATGGCTACACCTTC.

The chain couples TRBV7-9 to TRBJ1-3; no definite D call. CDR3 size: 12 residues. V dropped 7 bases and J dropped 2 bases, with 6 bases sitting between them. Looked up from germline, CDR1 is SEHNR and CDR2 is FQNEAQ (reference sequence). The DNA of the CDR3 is TGTGCCAGCATGAACGCTGGAAACACCATATATTTT. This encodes CASMNAGNTIYF.

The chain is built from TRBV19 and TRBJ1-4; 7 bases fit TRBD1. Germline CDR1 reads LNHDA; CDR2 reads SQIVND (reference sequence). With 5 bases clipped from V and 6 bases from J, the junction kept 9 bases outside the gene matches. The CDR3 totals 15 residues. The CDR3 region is CASSAYRGRDEKLFF. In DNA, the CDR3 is TGTGCCAGTAGTGCCTACAGGGGAAGGGATGAAAAACTGTTTTTT.

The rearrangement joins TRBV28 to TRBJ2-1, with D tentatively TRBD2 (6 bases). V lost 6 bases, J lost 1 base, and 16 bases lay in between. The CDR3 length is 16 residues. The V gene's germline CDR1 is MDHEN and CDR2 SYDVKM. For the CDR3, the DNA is TGTGCCAGCAGCCCATGGACTACAACTTCCTACAATGAGCAGTTCTTC. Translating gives CASSPWTTTSYNEQFF.